Presented here are 29 T cell receptor beta chains from one specimen sequenced in a study of T-cell memory formation after mild COVID-19. MiXCR, applied by TCRdb to the 5' RACE reads, yields one record per CDR3 protein. This sample has about 240,000 distinct CDR3 sequences, with 8.5% to 9.5% found just once. Sequencing input: PBMCs or a T cell subset sorted from them (not recorded which). All receptors derive from a man between 18 and 29 years old who had mild COVID-19 (a few samples of this study predate the infection). Cell type and time point are not known.

The V gene is TRBV7-2, the J gene TRBJ2-1, with unresolved D. The CDR3 is 13 residues long. The V gene lost 1 base and the J gene lost 7 bases, with 8 bases spanning the gap. Germline V gene sequence: CDR1 SGHTA, CDR2 FQGNSA. The CDR3 region has the DNA TGTGCCAGCAGCTTAGATCAGCTGAATGAGCAGTTCTTC. Translating it yields CASSLDQLNEQFF. The whole variable domain, filled in from reference TRBV7-2 and TRBJ2-1, reads GAGVSQSPSNKVTEKGKDVELRCDPISGHTALYWYRQSLGQGLEFLIYFQGNSAPDKSGLPSDRFSAERTGGSVSTLTIQRTQQEDSAVYLCASSLDQLNEQFFGPGTRLTVL.

This clonotype was detected only a few times. This chain connects TRBV6-2 or TRBV6-3 to TRBJ2-3; 9 bases match TRBD1. V lost 1 base to trimming and J lost 5 bases; unmatched junction nucleotides: 16. The germline CDR1 and CDR2 sequences are MNHEY and SVGEGT. CDR3 size: 19 residues. This chain's CDR3 is CASSYWDRENSFAGDTQYF. In DNA, the CDR3 is TGTGCCAGCAGTTACTGGGACAGGGAGAACTCCTTTGCGGGAGATACGCAGTATTTT.

In this sample, this clonotype turned up a few times. Relative to the germline gene, one junction end is altered; a read error may explain this. V and J are TRBV7-9 and TRBJ2-7; D is perhaps TRBD2 (6 bases). The CDR3 covers 13 residues. CDR1 and CDR2 (germline): SEHNR, FQNEAQ (reference sequence). CDR3 sequence (DNA): TGTGCCACCAGCCCAGGAGGGAGCTACGAGCAGTACTTC. The encoded protein is CATSPGGSYEQYF. Full variable domain (remainder filled in from reference TRBV7-9 and TRBJ2-7): DTGVSQNPRHKITKRGQNVTFRCDPISEHNRLYWYRQTLGQGPEFLTYFQNEAQLEKSRLLSDRFSAERPKGSFSTLEIQRTEQGDSAMYLCATSPGGSYEQYFGPGTRLTVT.

This clonotype occurred a few times. The chain has TRBV7-8 and TRBJ2-6; a weak D match, TRBD2 (5 bases). The CDR3 is 18 residues long. CDR1 is SGHVS and CDR2 is FQNEAQ in the germline V gene. Trimming took off 0 bases at V and 0 bases at J, with 12 bases between the two ends. CDR3 DNA sequence: TGTGCCAGCAGCTTAGCAGGGTTGGACTTCTCTGGGGCCAACGTCCTGACTTTC. This sequence encodes CASSLAGLDFSGANVLTF.

As regards this clonotype: With a much larger clone just one base away, this may be a read error. The genes are TRBV5-1 and TRBJ2-5; the match to TRBD2 covers 7 bases. CDR3 size: 14 residues. Looked up from germline, CDR1 is SGHRS and CDR2 is YFSETQ. The CDR3 is CASSLEGGGETKYF. Written as DNA, the CDR3 is TGCGCCAGCAGCTTGGAGGGCGGGGGAGAGACCAAGTACTTC.

This clonotype was detected a few times. The chain is built from TRBV4-1 and TRBJ1-1; no definite D call. The length of the CDR3 is 14 residues. CDR1 is MGHRA, CDR2 YSYEKL, per germline. V was pared by 5 bases and J by 0 bases, with 10 bases between. CDR3 sequence (DNA): TGCGCCAGCAGCTCGCAAGTTCTGAACACTGAAGCTTTCTTT. This encodes CASSSQVLNTEAFF.

A word on this clonotype: With a much larger clone just one base away, this may be a read error. Since no conserved phenylalanine or tryptophan closes the CDR3, a read error is the likely cause. The V gene is TRBV12-3 or TRBV12-4, the J gene TRBJ1-2, with D perhaps matching TRBD1 (5 bases). This CDR3 has 13 amino acids. Trimming took 6 bases from V and 8 from J, leaving 16 bases between them. As DNA, the CDR3 is TGTGCCAGCAGCCCACGGCGGGGGTTCGGCTACACCCTC. This translates into CASSPRRGFGYTL.

Regarding this clonotype: One end of the junction is discordant with germline, which a read error may explain. The chain couples TRBV28 to TRBJ2-1; 8 positions match TRBD1. Germline V gives CDR1 MDHEN, CDR2 SYDVKM. The CDR3 covers 12 residues. The CDR3 bases are TGTGCCAGCAGTTTACAGACAGGGGATCGAGTCTTC. Protein sequence: CASSLQTGDRVF.

The chain is built from TRBV7-2 and TRBJ1-3; D unclear. CDR1 and CDR2 from the germline V gene are SGHTA and FQGNSA. V gave up 5 bases and J gave up 2 bases, with 13 bases separating them. The CDR3 contains 15 residues. The CDR3 DNA follows: TGTGCCAGCAGCCCTCCGGGGAGGGCTGGAAACACCATATATTTT. Amino acids: CASSPPGRAGNTIYF. Using reference TRBV7-2 and TRBJ1-3 for the parts outside the CDR3, the full variable domain is GAGVSQSPSNKVTEKGKDVELRCDPISGHTALYWYRQSLGQGLEFLIYFQGNSAPDKSGLPSDRFSAERTGGSVSTLTIQRTQQEDSAVYLCASSPPGRAGNTIYFGEGSWLTVV.

In its sample, this clonotype was seen a few times. The chain uses TRBV27 and TRBJ2-7, with TRBD1 matching over 8 bases. The CDR3 has 14 amino acids. Looked up from germline, CDR1 is MNHEY and CDR2 is SMNVEV (reference sequence). With 6 bases clipped from V and 6 bases from J, the junction kept 10 bases outside the gene matches. The CDR3 loop is CASRPGQGRGEQYF. DNA of the CDR3: TGTGCCAGCAGACCAGGACAGGGAAGGGGCGAGCAGTACTTC.

The gene calls are TRBV6-5 and TRBJ2-7, with 9 bases fitting TRBD1. CDR1 is MNHEY, CDR2 SVGAGI, per germline. The CDR3 length is 14 residues. J lost 3 bases, V lost 2 bases, and 2 bases had no gene match. The CDR3 region has the DNA TGTGCCAGCAGTTACGCGGGACAGGGCTACGAGCAGTACTTC. Protein product: CASSYAGQGYEQYF.

This sequence joins TRBV5-5 and TRBJ2-4; 10 bases agree with TRBD1. Trimming at V came to 0 bases and at J to 8 bases, leaving 5 bases not matched to a gene. CDR3 length equals 15 residues. Germline V gives CDR1 SGHKS, CDR2 YYEKEE (reference sequence). CDR3 DNA: TGTGCCAGCAGCTTGGTAGGGACAGGGGAGGACATTCAGTACTTC. It translates to CASSLVGTGEDIQYF. Supplemented by reference TRBV5-5 and TRBJ2-4, the full variable domain reads DAGVTQSPTHLIKTRGQQVTLRCSPISGHKSVSWYQQVLGQGPQFIFQYYEKEERGRGNFPDRFSARQFPNYSSELNVNALLLGDSALYLCASSLVGTGEDIQYFGAGTRLSVL.

This clonotype appeared a few times. The rearrangement uses TRBV5-4 and TRBJ2-3; 11 bases map to TRBD1. Germline V gives CDR1 SGHNT, CDR2 YYREEE (reference sequence). The ends lost 2 bases at V and 6 bases at J; junction bases unmatched: 8. CDR3 length equals 16 residues. CDR3 nucleotide sequence: TGTGCCAGCAGCTTTAAGAGGACAGGGGGCGCGGATACGCAGTATTTT. Protein product: CASSFKRTGGADTQYF.

This clonotype was recorded a few times. The chain is built from TRBV12-3 or TRBV12-4 and TRBJ2-1, with TRBD2 matching over 7 bases. This CDR3 region has 13 residues. V lost 7 bases, J lost 7 bases, and 7 bases stayed unmatched. The CDR3 loop is CASTWWGGNEQFF. CDR3 nucleotide sequence: TGTGCCAGCACCTGGTGGGGGGGGAATGAGCAGTTCTTC.

This chain uses TRBV28 with TRBJ2-6; D unclear. V lost 3 bases and J 1 base, leaving 7 bases between the germline ends. Germline CDR1 MDHEN, CDR2 SYDVKM. This CDR3 comprises 15 residues. CDR3 sequence (DNA): TGTGCCAGCAGTTTTACGAATTCTGGGGCCAACGTCCTGACTTTC. Protein product: CASSFTNSGANVLTF.

In this sample, this clonotype turned up many times. V and J are TRBV7-3 and TRBJ2-1; TRBD2 might be the D (7 bases). There are 17 residues in the CDR3. The V end lost 6 bases, the J end lost 1 base, and 19 bases lay between the germline ends. In germline, CDR1 is SGHTA, CDR2 FQGTGA. DNA for the CDR3: TGTGCCAGCAGTTCTCAGGGTGCGGGGGCTTCCTACAATGAGCAGTTCTTC. Amino acids: CASSSQGAGASYNEQFF.

This chain links TRBV24-1 with TRBJ2-7; D might be TRBD1 (5 bases). With 5 bases removed from V and 4 bases from J, the gap between germline ends came to 20 bases. This CDR3 spans 16 amino acids. Germline-derived CDR1 and CDR2 are KGHDR and SFDVKD. CDR3 nucleotides: TGTGCCACCAGTGCGCGGATCCAGGGATCCTCGTACGAGCAGTACGTC. It yields the protein CATSARIQGSSYEQYV.

This clonotype was detected a few times. One junction end disagrees with the germline gene, perhaps due to a read error. The chain employs TRBV5-1 and TRBJ2-1; D is unclear. Looked up from germline, CDR1 is SGHRS and CDR2 is YFSETQ. CDR3 length: 11 amino acids. The CDR3 nucleotides read TGCGCCAGCAGCTTAAATTCCGTACCGGTCTTC. As protein: CASSLNSVPVF. Variable domain in full (rest from reference TRBV5-1 and TRBJ2-1): KAGVTQTPRYLIKTRGQQVTLSCSPISGHRSVSWYQQTPGQGLQFLFEYFSETQRNKGNFPGRFSGRQFSNSRSEMNVSTLELGDSALYLCASSLNSVPVFGPGTRLTVL.

The chain has TRBV29-1 and TRBJ1-2; D remains ambiguous. Per germline, CDR1 SQVTM and CDR2 ANQGSEA. V lost 6 bases, J lost 4 bases, and 12 bases lay in between. The CDR3 contains 12 residues. The CDR3 coding sequence is TGCAGCGTCGGGGAGGGTACCTATGGCTACACCTTC. Encoded protein: CSVGEGTYGYTF.

The sample holds a few counts of this clonotype. The chain couples TRBV27 to TRBJ2-3, with D possibly being TRBD2 (5 bases). The V end was cut by 8 bases, the J end by 12 bases, with 18 bases between. Germline V gives CDR1 MNHEY, CDR2 SMNVEV (reference sequence). The CDR3 contains 12 residues. The CDR3 nucleotides are TGTGCCAGCGGTCCGACGGGATGGAGCCAGTATTTT. Translating gives CASGPTGWSQYF.

The rearrangement joins TRBV25-1 to TRBJ2-1, with a tentative D call TRBD2 (6 bases). Germline V gives CDR1 MGHDK, CDR2 SYGVNS. Trimming stripped 8 bases from V and 9 bases from J, with 17 bases between. This CDR3 is 13 amino acids long. The CDR3 nucleotides are TGTGCCAGCGGATCGTGGGGAGGCGGTGAGCAGTTCTTC. Its translation: CASGSWGGGEQFF.

Written as DNA, the CDR3 is TGCGCCAGCAGCCGCTCAGGGGACCCCACAGATACGCAGTATTTT. Amino acid sequence: CASSRSGDPTDTQYF. This rearrangement joins TRBV4-1 to TRBJ2-3; D is possibly TRBD1 (6 bases). V was cut by 4 bases and J by 2 bases, with 13 bases left in between. The CDR3 contains 15 residues. Per germline, CDR1 MGHRA and CDR2 YSYEKL.

The J gene is TRBJ2-1, the V gene TRBV11-2; TRBD1 aligns across 7 bases. This CDR3 has 14 amino acids. Per the germline V gene, CDR1 is SGHAT and CDR2 is FQNNGV. The V segment lost 5 bases and the J segment 5 bases; nucleotides outside the gene matches: 6. CDR3 nucleotides: TGTGCCAGCAGCAAGACAGGGATGAACAATGAGCAGTTCTTC. Its translation: CASSKTGMNNEQFF.

The gene calls are TRBV30 and TRBJ1-1, with 9 bases matching TRBD1. This CDR3 comprises 15 residues. Per the germline V gene, CDR1 is GTSNPN and CDR2 is SVGIG (reference sequence). The ends lost 7 bases at V and 4 bases at J; junction bases unmatched: 13. The CDR3 DNA reads as TGTGCCTTCATACAGGGGGCGCTTATTAGCACTGAAGCTTTCTTT. It specifies CAFIQGALISTEAFF.

The chain links TRBV19 to TRBJ2-1; 8 bases are a match to TRBD2. Trimming cost V 5 bases and J 7 bases; bases outside gene matches: 10. The CDR3 sequence is 15 residues long. CDR1 is LNHDA, CDR2 SQIVND, per germline (reference sequence). The CDR3 bases are TGTGCCAGTAGTCTCATCGGGGGGGCACGTAATGAGCAGTTCTTC. This encodes CASSLIGGARNEQFF. The complete variable domain, with remaining parts taken from reference TRBV19 and TRBJ2-1, reads DGGITQSPKYLFRKEGQNVTLSCEQNLNHDAMYWYRQDPGQGLRLIYYSQIVNDFQKGDIAEGYSVSREKKESFPLTVTSAQKNPTAFYLCASSLIGGARNEQFFGPGTRLTVL.

Only a few counts were recorded for this clonotype. The rearrangement links TRBV20-1 to TRBJ2-5, with a weak D call TRBD1 (6 bases). The germline V gene has CDR1 DFQATT and CDR2 SNEGSKA (reference sequence). The CDR3 length is 14 residues. The V gene lost 3 bases and the J gene lost 1 base, with 12 bases spanning the gap. DNA for the CDR3: TGCAGTGCTAGTCGGACAGACCGCCAAGAGACCCAGTACTTC. Amino acids: CSASRTDRQETQYF.

The table lists this clonotype with many counts. The chain joins TRBV29-1 to TRBJ1-4, with D hard to call. Germline loops: CDR1 SQVTM, CDR2 ANQGSEA. The CDR3 covers 10 residues. Trimming shortened V by 8 bases and J by 7 bases, and 8 bases separated the two germline ends. The CDR3 reads CSLGPEKLFF. In DNA form, the CDR3 reads TGCAGCTTAGGACCTGAAAAACTGTTTTTT.

The chain has TRBV9 and TRBJ2-5; no reliable D call. Trimming removed 0 bases from V and 2 bases from J, with 11 bases in between. CDR3 length: 15 residues. Looked up from germline, CDR1 is SGDLS and CDR2 is YYNGEE. The CDR3 spells CASSVASSVQETQYF. CDR3 nucleotides: TGTGCCAGCAGCGTAGCCTCCTCCGTTCAAGAGACCCAGTACTTC.

This clonotype has ten or more counts. The V gene is TRBV6-5, the J gene TRBJ2-2; D not certain. V was trimmed by 6 bases and J by 1 base, leaving 15 bases between them. CDR3 length equals 16 residues. The germline gives CDR1 MNHEY, CDR2 SVGAGI. The CDR3 DNA reads as TGTGCCAGCAGCCCATCTCGTTGGGGGAACACCGGGGAGCTGTTTTTT. Its translation is CASSPSRWGNTGELFF.